The T cell receptor (beta chain) under discussion was sequenced for a study of early T cells in non-severe SARS-CoV-2 infection. On the study more broadly: Sequencing input comprised bulk RNA from unsorted whole blood; chain pairing was not available.

This clonotype has a handful of counts. What it recognizes is unknown. Study-wide points: Missing private and CD4 specificities, VDJdb matching favored anti-spike CD8 responses.

Individual cDNA molecules carried attached unique molecular identifiers. A single record per CDR3 protein comes from TCRdb applying MiXCR to the 5' RACE reads. The sample lists 75,000 to 80,000 distinct CDR3 sequences, about 10% occurring once. The CDR3 loop spans 16 amino acids. V was cut by 5 bases and J by 2 bases, with 17 bases left in between. Germline CDR1 reads MNHNS; CDR2 reads SASEGT. The sample consisted of whole blood, taken at baseline. The V call is TRBV6-1, the J call TRBJ2-3; tentatively, D is TRBD1 or TRBD2 (5 bases each). The source is an adult who was a healthcare worker with PCR-confirmed SARS-CoV-2 infection or an uninfected control (not recorded which). The CDR3 nucleotides read TGTGCCAGCAGTACCCCTAGTGGGGGAATCACAGATACGCAGTATTTT. Translating gives CASSTPSGGITDTQYF.